These T cell receptor beta chains were read from a single sample in a study of T cells in Graves' hyperthyroidism and ophthalmopathy. TCRdb redid the calling of the multiplex PCR reads with MiXCR, one entry per CDR3 protein. Of around 700,000 distinct CDR3 sequences listed, approximately 40% are singletons. The sample was blood. These receptors all stem from a woman aged 40 to 50 with Graves' hyperthyroidism. Each CDR3 is given with its conserved first and last residue. Fields, in order: D gene, V gene, CDR3 protein. A D gene is named only where the DNA matches it firmly.

d_gene: NA
v_gene: TRBV5-6
CDR3aa: CASSSSPSGGYTF

d_gene: TRBD1
v_gene: TRBV12-3/TRBV12-4
CDR3aa: CASSPIGGTGGRGEKLFF

d_gene: NA
v_gene: TRBV7-2
CDR3aa: CASSPDTLRVNTGELFF

d_gene: NA
v_gene: TRBV20-1
CDR3aa: CSADSYSTQETQYF

d_gene: NA
v_gene: TRBV20-1
CDR3aa: CSARARQDYGYTF

d_gene: NA
v_gene: TRBV20-1
CDR3aa: CSARDEQEQYF

d_gene: TRBD1
v_gene: TRBV19
CDR3aa: CASTTTGGPGSEAFF

d_gene: TRBD2
v_gene: TRBV20-1
CDR3aa: CSARDLAVQETQYF

d_gene: TRBD1
v_gene: TRBV12-3/TRBV12-4
CDR3aa: CASRRTGVDEQYF

d_gene: TRBD1
v_gene: TRBV24-1
CDR3aa: CATSEATGVAQETQYF

d_gene: TRBD1
v_gene: TRBV11-2
CDR3aa: CASSPNTGGGRETQYF

d_gene: NA
v_gene: TRBV7-9
CDR3aa: CASSLYASLTDTQYF

d_gene: NA
v_gene: TRBV6-5
CDR3aa: CASRNRDEQYF

d_gene: NA
v_gene: TRBV9
CDR3aa: CASSVLEEGSYTF

d_gene: NA
v_gene: TRBV10-1
CDR3aa: CASSDRQSPNTGELFF

d_gene: NA
v_gene: TRBV29-1
CDR3aa: CSGSRGPHTEAFF

d_gene: NA
v_gene: TRBV3-1
CDR3aa: CASSQADRVPATYGYTF

d_gene: NA
v_gene: TRBV6-1
CDR3aa: CASRPTPRDTGELFF

d_gene: NA
v_gene: TRBV19
CDR3aa: CASRLGSNQPQHF

d_gene: NA
v_gene: TRBV10-3
CDR3aa: CAISVGRTNTGELFF

d_gene: TRBD1
v_gene: TRBV7-9
CDR3aa: CASSLEGANQPQHF

d_gene: TRBD1
v_gene: TRBV5-1
CDR3aa: CASSQDLWTGNGNTIYF

d_gene: NA
v_gene: TRBV29-1
CDR3aa: CSVDDGVVTQYF

d_gene: NA
v_gene: TRBV12-3/TRBV12-4
CDR3aa: CASSFGTKNQPQHF

d_gene: NA
v_gene: TRBV7-2
CDR3aa: CASSFGRPTEAFF

d_gene: TRBD2
v_gene: TRBV7-2
CDR3aa: CASSRGEGPYEQYF

d_gene: TRBD2
v_gene: TRBV9
CDR3aa: CASSSRTSGDNEQFF

d_gene: NA
v_gene: TRBV12-3/TRBV12-4
CDR3aa: CASSYSMITGNQPQHF

d_gene: TRBD1
v_gene: TRBV12-3/TRBV12-4
CDR3aa: CASSGQEDAQQYF

d_gene: NA
v_gene: TRBV7-9
CDR3aa: CASSPWGGGGETQYF

d_gene: TRBD2
v_gene: TRBV29-1
CDR3aa: CSYRRLAENTDTQYF

d_gene: NA
v_gene: TRBV20-1
CDR3aa: CSATPGAYSNQPQHF

d_gene: NA
v_gene: TRBV2
CDR3aa: CASSEGQGTHF

d_gene: NA
v_gene: TRBV20-1
CDR3aa: CSARDPKTGARNSPLHF

d_gene: NA
v_gene: TRBV12-3/TRBV12-4
CDR3aa: CASSVLLGYGYTF

d_gene: NA
v_gene: TRBV29-1
CDR3aa: CSLLEVSYEQYF

d_gene: NA
v_gene: TRBV7-9
CDR3aa: CASSLPLGTENTEAFF

d_gene: NA
v_gene: TRBV12-3/TRBV12-4
CDR3aa: CASSRRASPAYEQYF

d_gene: NA
v_gene: TRBV30
CDR3aa: CAWRLRDNYGYTF

d_gene: NA
v_gene: TRBV10-3
CDR3aa: CASSSQTYYEQYF

d_gene: NA
v_gene: TRBV2
CDR3aa: CASSVDAKATGELFF

d_gene: NA
v_gene: TRBV19
CDR3aa: CASSTGTNSPLHF

d_gene: NA
v_gene: TRBV7-2
CDR3aa: CASSQDWGGRQETQYF

d_gene: NA
v_gene: TRBV6-2/TRBV6-3
CDR3aa: CASSPNVGATYEQYF

d_gene: TRBD1
v_gene: TRBV11-1
CDR3aa: CASSRASGTGPYEQYF

d_gene: NA
v_gene: TRBV2
CDR3aa: CASSEIVGSTNQPQHF

d_gene: TRBD2
v_gene: TRBV20-1
CDR3aa: CSAAGASGEQETQYF

d_gene: NA
v_gene: TRBV4-3
CDR3aa: CASSQLGTMNTEAFF

d_gene: NA
v_gene: TRBV5-6
CDR3aa: CASSLGGINYGYTF

d_gene: NA
v_gene: TRBV14
CDR3aa: CASSQETTYGYTF

d_gene: TRBD1
v_gene: TRBV12-3/TRBV12-4
CDR3aa: CASTCPHRGRTGELFF

d_gene: TRBD1
v_gene: TRBV7-9
CDR3aa: CASSSGGDRVDGYTF

d_gene: NA
v_gene: TRBV25-1
CDR3aa: CASSQDMTRARGYTF

d_gene: NA
v_gene: TRBV12-3/TRBV12-4
CDR3aa: CASSPRMGGSALTSYEQYF

d_gene: NA
v_gene: TRBV7-2
CDR3aa: CASSSFSLRSNYGYTF